The present entry profiles one TCR beta chain with its context. This clonotype was detected ten times or more. Its antigen is currently not known. No much larger clone exists at a distance of one base, and base qualities are not known. Library method: PCR. Sequencer: Illumina HiSeq 2500. TCR libraries were prepared with molecular barcoding, using unique molecular identifiers to normalize TCRbeta repertoire quantification. TCRdb reprocessing: public reads trimmed at Q25 with fastp, clones called with MiXCR, in-frame beta chains kept. Each CDR3 protein gets just one entry, which takes the most common genes and DNA from the rows behind it. Across this sample there are some 830,000 distinct CDR3 sequences, with roughly 15% seen only once. Roughly 5% of the sample belongs to the ten largest clones. The data were obtained in a study of T-cell reconstitution after alpha-beta-depleted transplantation in children (dated by TCRdb to about 2016). Background for the entire study: The study quantitatively tracked T-cell immune reconstitution after TCRalphabeta/CD19-depleted allogeneic hematopoietic cell transplantation in children using TCR repertoire profiling. Beyond this particular receptor, the publication reports: The frequencies of hyperexpanded clones fell over the following months, and after one year, T-cell counts and TCRbeta diversity were mostly attributed to newly produced T cells. In some patients, the high TCRbeta diversity seen at day 60 was put down to recipient T cells and intrathymic progenitors that had survived conditioning. Apparently early alphabetaT-cell count recovery about two months after transplant reportedly relied on only several hundred rapidly expanded clones derived from non-depleted graft cells.

The treatment or condition tag for this specimen amounts to: allogeneic hematopoietic cell transplantation with graft depleted of TCRalphabeta T cells and CD19 B cells. The transplant recipients were children given TCRalphabeta/CD19-depleted allogeneic hematopoietic cell grafts. The sequence was obtained from a male patient younger than 18 who had a stem cell transplant for acute lymphoblastic leukemia, so the T cells may come from the graft donor. Sequenced here: PBMCs, mostly from graft donor cells, sampled 360 days after TCRalphabeta/CD19-depleted stem cell transplant.

The bases are TGTGCCAGCAGCGTAGCCTCTACTAGCGGGAGGATCGGGGAGCTGTTTTTT. Its product reads: CASSVASTSGRIGELFF. The V and J segments used are TRBV9 and TRBJ2-2, with 12 bases aligning to TRBD2. The germline V gene encodes CDR1 SGDLS and CDR2 YYNGEE. The CDR3 holds 17 amino acids from the cysteine to the phenylalanine. The sequence is cut down to CDR3 DNA, 51 bases in frame from base 1. The germline V end is reduced by 0 bases and the J end by 7 bases; junction bases left unmatched: 7.